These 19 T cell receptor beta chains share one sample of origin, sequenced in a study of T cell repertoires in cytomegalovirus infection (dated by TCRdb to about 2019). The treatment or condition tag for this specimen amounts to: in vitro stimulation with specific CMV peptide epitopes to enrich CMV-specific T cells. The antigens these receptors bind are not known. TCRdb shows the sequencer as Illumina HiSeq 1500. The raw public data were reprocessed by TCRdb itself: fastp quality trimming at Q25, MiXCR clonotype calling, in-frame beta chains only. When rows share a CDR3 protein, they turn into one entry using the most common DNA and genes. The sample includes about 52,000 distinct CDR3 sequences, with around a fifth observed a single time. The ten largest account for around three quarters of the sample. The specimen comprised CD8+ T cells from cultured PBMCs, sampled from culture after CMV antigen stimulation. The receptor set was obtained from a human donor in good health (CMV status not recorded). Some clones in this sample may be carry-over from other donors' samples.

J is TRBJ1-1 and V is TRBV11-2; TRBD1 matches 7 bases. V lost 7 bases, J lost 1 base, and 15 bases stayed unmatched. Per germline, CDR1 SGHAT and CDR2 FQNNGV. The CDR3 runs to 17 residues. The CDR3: CASTVYPDRARNTEAFF. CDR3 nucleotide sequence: TGTGCCAGCACCGTATATCCCGACAGGGCCCGGAACACTGAAGCTTTCTTT.

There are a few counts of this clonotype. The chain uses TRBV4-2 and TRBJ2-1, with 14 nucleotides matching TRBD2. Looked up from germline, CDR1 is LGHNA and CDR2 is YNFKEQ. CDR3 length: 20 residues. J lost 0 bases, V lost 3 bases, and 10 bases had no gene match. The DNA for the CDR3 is TGTGCCAGCAGCCATGAAGGCAGGACTAGCGGGGGGAGCTCCTACAATGAGCAGTTCTTC. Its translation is CASSHEGRTSGGSSYNEQFF.

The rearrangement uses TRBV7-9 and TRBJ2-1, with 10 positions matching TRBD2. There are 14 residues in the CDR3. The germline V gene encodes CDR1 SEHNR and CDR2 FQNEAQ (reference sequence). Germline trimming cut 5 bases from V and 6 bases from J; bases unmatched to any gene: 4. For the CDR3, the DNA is TGTGCCAGCAGCCCAGCGGGGGGGCTCAATGAGCAGTTCTTC. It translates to CASSPAGGLNEQFF.

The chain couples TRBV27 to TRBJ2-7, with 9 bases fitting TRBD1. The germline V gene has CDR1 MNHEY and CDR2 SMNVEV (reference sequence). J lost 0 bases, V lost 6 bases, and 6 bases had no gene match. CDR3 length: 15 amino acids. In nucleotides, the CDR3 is TGTGCCAGCAGCCTTAGACAGGGGGGCTCCTACGAGCAGTACTTC. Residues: CASSLRQGGSYEQYF.

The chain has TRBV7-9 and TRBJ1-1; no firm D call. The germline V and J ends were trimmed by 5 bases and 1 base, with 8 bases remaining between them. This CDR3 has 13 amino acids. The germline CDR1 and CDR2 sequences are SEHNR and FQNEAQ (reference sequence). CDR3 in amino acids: CASSPSGNTEAFF. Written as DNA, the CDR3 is TGTGCCAGCAGCCCTTCAGGGAACACTGAAGCTTTCTTT.

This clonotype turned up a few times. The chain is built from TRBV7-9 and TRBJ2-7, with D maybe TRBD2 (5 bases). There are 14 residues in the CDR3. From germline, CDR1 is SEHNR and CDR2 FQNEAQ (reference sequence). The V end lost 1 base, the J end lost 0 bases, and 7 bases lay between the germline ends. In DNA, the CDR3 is TGTGCCAGCAGCTTAGTAGCGCTCTCCTACGAGCAGTACTTC. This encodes CASSLVALSYEQYF.

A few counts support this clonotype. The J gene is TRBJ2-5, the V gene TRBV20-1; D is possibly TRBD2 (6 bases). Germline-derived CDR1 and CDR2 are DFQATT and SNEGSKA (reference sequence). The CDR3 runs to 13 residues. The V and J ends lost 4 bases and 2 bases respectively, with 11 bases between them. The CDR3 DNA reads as TGCAGTGCTACCACTAGCCGGCAAGAGACCCAGTACTTC. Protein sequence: CSATTSRQETQYF.

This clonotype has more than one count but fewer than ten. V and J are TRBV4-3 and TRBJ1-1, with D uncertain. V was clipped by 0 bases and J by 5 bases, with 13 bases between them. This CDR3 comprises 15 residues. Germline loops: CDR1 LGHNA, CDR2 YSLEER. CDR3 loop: CASSQDGLTETEAFF. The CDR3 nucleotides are TGCGCCAGCAGCCAAGACGGACTAACAGAGACTGAAGCTTTCTTT.

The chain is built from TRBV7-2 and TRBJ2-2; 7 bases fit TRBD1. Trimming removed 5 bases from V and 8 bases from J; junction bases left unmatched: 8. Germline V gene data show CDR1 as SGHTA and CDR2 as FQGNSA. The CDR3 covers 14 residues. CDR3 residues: CASSRGTVEGELFF. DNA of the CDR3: TGTGCCAGCAGCAGGGGGACAGTCGAAGGGGAGCTGTTTTTT.

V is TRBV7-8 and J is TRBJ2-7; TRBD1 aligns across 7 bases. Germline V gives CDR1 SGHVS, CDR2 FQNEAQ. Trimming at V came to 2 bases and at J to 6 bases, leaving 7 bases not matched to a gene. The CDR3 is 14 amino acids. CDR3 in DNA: TGTGCCAGCAGCTTAACACAGGGGACCGGCGAGCAGTACTTC. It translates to CASSLTQGTGEQYF.

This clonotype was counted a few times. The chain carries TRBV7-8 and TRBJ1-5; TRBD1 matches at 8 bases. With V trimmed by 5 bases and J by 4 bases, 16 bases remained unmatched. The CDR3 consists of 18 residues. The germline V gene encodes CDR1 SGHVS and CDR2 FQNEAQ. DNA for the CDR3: TGTGCCAGCAGCGCCGCATCGAGACAGGGGCTTATGAATCAGCCCCAGCATTTT. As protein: CASSAASRQGLMNQPQHF. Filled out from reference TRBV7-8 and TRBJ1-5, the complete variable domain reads GAGVSQSPRYKVAKRGQDVALRCDPISGHVSLFWYQQALGQGPEFLTYFQNEAQLDKSGLPSDRFFAERPEGSVSTLKIQRTQQEDSAVYLCASSAASRQGLMNQPQHFGDGTRLSIL.

DNA for the CDR3: TGTGCCAGCAGCTTAGGCCGTGGCGTAGCGGGGGGTCCCACAGATACGCAGTATTTT. This gives the protein CASSLGRGVAGGPTDTQYF. The chain combines TRBV7-6 with TRBJ2-3; 10 nucleotides agree with TRBD2. The ends lost 1 base at V and 2 bases at J; junction bases unmatched: 12. The V gene's germline CDR1 is SGHVS and CDR2 FNYEAQ. The CDR3 is 19 amino acids.

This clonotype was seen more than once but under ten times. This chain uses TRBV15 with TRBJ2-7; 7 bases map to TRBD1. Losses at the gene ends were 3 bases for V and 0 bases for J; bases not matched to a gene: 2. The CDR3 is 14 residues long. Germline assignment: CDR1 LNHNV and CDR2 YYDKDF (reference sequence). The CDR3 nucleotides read TGTGCCACCAGCAGCGACAGGGCCTCCTACGAGCAGTACTTC. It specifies CATSSDRASYEQYF.

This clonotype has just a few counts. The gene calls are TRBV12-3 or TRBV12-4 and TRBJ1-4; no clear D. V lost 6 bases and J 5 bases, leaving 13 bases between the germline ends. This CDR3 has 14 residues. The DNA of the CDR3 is TGTGCCAGCAGCACGAATCCTGAGAATGAAAAACTGTTTTTT. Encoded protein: CASSTNPENEKLFF.

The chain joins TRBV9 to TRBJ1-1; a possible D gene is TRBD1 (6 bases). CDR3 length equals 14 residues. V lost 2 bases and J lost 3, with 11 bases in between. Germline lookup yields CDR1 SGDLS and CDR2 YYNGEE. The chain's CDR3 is CASSVTGTDTEAFF. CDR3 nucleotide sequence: TGTGCCAGCAGCGTTACAGGGACGGACACTGAAGCTTTCTTT.

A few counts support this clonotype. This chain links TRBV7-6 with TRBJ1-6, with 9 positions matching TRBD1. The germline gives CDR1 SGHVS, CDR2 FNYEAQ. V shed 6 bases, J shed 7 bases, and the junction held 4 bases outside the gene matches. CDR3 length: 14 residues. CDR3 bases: TGTGCCAGCAGACCGGGACAGGGCAATTCACCCCTCCACTTT. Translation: CASRPGQGNSPLHF.

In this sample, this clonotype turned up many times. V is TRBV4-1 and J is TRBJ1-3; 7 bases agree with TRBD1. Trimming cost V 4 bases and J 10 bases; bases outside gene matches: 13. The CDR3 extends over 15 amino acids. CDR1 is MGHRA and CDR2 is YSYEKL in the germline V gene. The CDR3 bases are TGCGCCAGCAGCCCCGACCCGGGACAGACGATAACCATATATTTT. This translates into CASSPDPGQTITIYF.

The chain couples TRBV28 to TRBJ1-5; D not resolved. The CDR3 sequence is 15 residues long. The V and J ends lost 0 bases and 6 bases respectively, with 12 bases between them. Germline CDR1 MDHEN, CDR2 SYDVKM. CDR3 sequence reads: CASSLWTSEGQPQHF. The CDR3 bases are TGTGCCAGCAGTTTATGGACCTCGGAGGGTCAGCCCCAGCATTTT.

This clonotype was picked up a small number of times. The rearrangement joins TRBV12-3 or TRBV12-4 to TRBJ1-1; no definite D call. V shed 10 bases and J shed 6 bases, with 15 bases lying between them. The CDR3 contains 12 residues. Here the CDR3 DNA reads TGTGCCATCTCGTGGGGTGGTCCTGAAGCTTTCTTT. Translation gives CAISWGGPEAFF.